Listed here are 28 T cell receptor beta chains from one sample, sequenced in a study of T cells in Graves' hyperthyroidism and ophthalmopathy (dated 2019 in TCRdb). The method behind the library was multiplex PCR. Sequencing took place on an Illumina HiSeq 2000. TCR beta CDR3 regions were amplified from RNA transcripts. A first-round RT-PCR of the TCR CDR3 used the HTBI primer set with the Qiagen OneStep RT-PCR kit. TCRdb's own reprocessing of the public reads used fastp at Q25 and MiXCR and kept productive beta chains. Entries that share a CDR3 protein sequence are merged under the most common genes and DNA. The sample includes about 660,000 distinct CDR3 sequences, with over 40% observed a single time. The biggest ten clones account for approximately 6.8% of the sample. Sequencing was performed on peripheral blood or thyroid tissue (not recorded which). The receptors were gathered from an adult man with Graves' disease, either hyperthyroidism or ophthalmopathy (not recorded which).

This clonotype was found a few times. This chain joins TRBV19 and TRBJ1-1; D gene unclear. Germline CDR1 is LNHDA and CDR2 is SQIVND (reference sequence). The CDR3 spans 16 residues. Trimming removed 4 bases at V and 3 bases at J, with 18 bases between. In DNA form, the CDR3 reads TGTGCCAGTAGTACCCAACGTTCCGCTAAGGACACTGAAGCTTTCTTT. It specifies CASSTQRSAKDTEAFF.

This clonotype turned up a few times. An end of the junction differs from the germline gene, which may be a read error. This chain links TRBV7-9 with TRBJ2-7; 9 bases line up with TRBD2. CDR1 is SEHNR, CDR2 FQNEAQ, per germline (reference sequence). This CDR3 has 15 residues. The CDR3 spells CASSHPSGNAYEQYF. The CDR3 DNA is TGCGCCAGCAGCCATCCTAGCGGGAACGCCTACGAGCAGTACTTC.

Notes on this clonotype: This sequence may be a read error, since a much larger clone differs from it by one base. The chain links TRBV6-1 to TRBJ1-1; TRBD1 is a possible D gene (5 bases). CDR1 is MNHNS and CDR2 is SASEGT in the germline V gene. The CDR3 is made up of 15 amino acids. V shed 3 bases and J shed 0 bases, with 11 bases lying between them. Here the CDR3 DNA reads TGTGCCAGCAGTGACCACAGGCTAATGAACACTGAAGCTTTCTTT. Protein: CASSDHRLMNTEAFF.

This clonotype was found a few times. The gene calls are TRBV2 and TRBJ1-1; perhaps TRBD1 as D (6 bases). The germline V gene encodes CDR1 SNHLY and CDR2 FYNNEI. The CDR3 length is 16 residues. Trimming stripped 7 bases from V and 10 bases from J, with 28 bases between. The CDR3 is CASTTARGEGRDRAFF. The CDR3 DNA follows: TGTGCCAGCACCACTGCCAGGGGAGAGGGACGGGATCGAGCTTTCTTT.

This clonotype appeared a few times. V usage is TRBV9 and J usage is TRBJ1-2, with D tentatively TRBD1 (5 bases). CDR3 size: 14 residues. Germline CDR1 reads SGDLS; CDR2 reads YYNGEE. V lost 5 bases and J lost 8, with 19 bases in between. This chain's CDR3 is CASSEMGQGGGYTF. DNA for the CDR3: TGTGCCAGCAGTGAAATGGGGCAGGGTGGAGGCTACACCTTC. Combining the CDR3 with reference TRBV9 and TRBJ1-2 gives the whole variable domain DSGVTQTPKHLITATGQRVTLRCSPRSGDLSVYWYQQSLDQGLQFLIQYYNGEERAKGNILERFSAQQFPDLHSELNLSSLELGDSALYFCASSEMGQGGGYTFGSGTRLTVV.

The chain links TRBV20-1 to TRBJ2-2; no clear D gene. From germline, CDR1 is DFQATT and CDR2 SNEGSKA (reference sequence). With 3 bases removed from V and 6 bases from J, the gap between germline ends came to 11 bases. The CDR3 totals 13 residues. In DNA form, the CDR3 reads TGCAGTGCTAGTGTTCCTAACGCCGGGGAGCTGTTTTTT. Protein product: CSASVPNAGELFF.

This sequence joins TRBV6-2 or TRBV6-3 and TRBJ1-1; the D is unclear. Germline V gene data show CDR1 as MNHEY and CDR2 as SVGEGT. This CDR3 spans 11 amino acids. The V end lost 8 bases, the J end lost 2 bases, and 6 bases lay between the germline ends. The CDR3 loop reads CASLENTEAFF. CDR3 bases: TGTGCCAGCCTAGAAAACACTGAAGCTTTCTTT.

This clonotype was seen repeatedly, ten times or more. The CDR3 sequence: CSVPFAGGAGSWELFF. In DNA, the CDR3 is TGCAGCGTTCCTTTTGCCGGGGGCGCAGGTTCTTGGGAGCTGTTTTTT. The rearrangement joins TRBV29-1 to TRBJ2-2; D is perhaps TRBD1 or TRBD2 (6 bases each). This CDR3 has 16 residues. Germline values: CDR1 SQVTM, CDR2 ANQGSEA. Between the trimmed V and J ends, which lost 5 bases and 9 bases, there was a span of 25 bases.

The rearrangement uses TRBV6-5 and TRBJ1-2; TRBD1 is a possible D gene (5 bases). Germline V gives CDR1 MNHEY, CDR2 SVGAGI. This CDR3 is 14 amino acids long. V gave up 2 bases and J gave up 8 bases, with 15 bases separating them. This chain's CDR3 is CASSYGRGGTGYTF. DNA for the CDR3: TGTGCCAGCAGTTACGGTCGGGGGGGAACGGGCTACACCTTC.

The chain combines TRBV10-3 with TRBJ1-2; possibly TRBD1 for D (5 bases). The CDR3 consists of 13 residues. Germline V gene data show CDR1 as ENHRY and CDR2 as SYGVKD. V dropped 8 bases and J dropped 6 bases, with 16 bases sitting between them. CDR3 DNA: TGTGCCATCGACGACGGAGGGACGGATGGCTACACCTTC. Protein: CAIDDGGTDGYTF.

This clonotype was detected many times. The chain links TRBV6-6 to TRBJ1-4, with TRBD1 as a possible D gene (6 bases). The CDR3 contains 16 residues. The V gene lost 2 bases and the J gene lost 8 bases, with 18 bases spanning the gap. Germline V gives CDR1 MNHNY, CDR2 SVGAGI (reference sequence). The CDR3 DNA reads TGTGCCAGCAGTTACCCAAAGGGGGGGGCACTGGAAAAACTGTTTTTT. Protein: CASSYPKGGALEKLFF.

The CDR3 here is CASSDSGHQPQHF. In nucleotides, the CDR3 is TGTGCCAGCAGTGACAGTGGCCATCAGCCCCAGCATTTT. The chain carries TRBV2 and TRBJ1-5, with D hard to call. This CDR3 contains 13 residues. With 3 bases removed from V and 5 bases from J, the gap between germline ends came to 8 bases. Germline V lookup: CDR1 SNHLY, CDR2 FYNNEI.

The chain is built from TRBV12-3 or TRBV12-4 and TRBJ1-2; D perhaps matches TRBD1 (6 bases). V lost 6 bases to trimming and J lost 2 bases, with 19 bases between them. CDR3 length: 16 amino acids. CDR3 region: CASSPATGMRNYGYTF. The CDR3 coding sequence is TGTGCCAGCAGCCCAGCCACAGGGATGAGGAACTATGGCTACACCTTC.

The rearrangement links TRBV7-2 to TRBJ2-7, with D perhaps being TRBD1 or TRBD2 (5 bases each). The CDR3 is 15 residues long. V shed 5 bases and J shed 0 bases, with 14 bases lying between them. CDR1 and CDR2 (germline): SGHTA, FQGNSA. The CDR3 reads CASSDPGRTSYEQYF. The CDR3 DNA reads as TGTGCCAGCAGCGATCCGGGACGTACCTCCTACGAGCAGTACTTC.

The chain has TRBV4-1 and TRBJ1-1, with TRBD1 matching 7 bases. Germline lookup yields CDR1 MGHRA and CDR2 YSYEKL. With 2 bases clipped from V and 5 bases from J, the junction kept 5 bases outside the gene matches. The CDR3 extends over 14 amino acids. As DNA, the CDR3 is TGCGCCAGCAGCCAAAGCCCGGACAGGACTGAAGCTTTCTTT. This sequence encodes CASSQSPDRTEAFF.

The chain carries TRBV7-4 and TRBJ1-2, with D unclear. V lost 0 bases and J 9 bases, leaving 11 bases between the germline ends. The CDR3 sequence is 13 residues long. Germline assignment: CDR1 SGHVT and CDR2 SQSDAQ. The DNA of the CDR3 is TGTGCCAGCAGCTTAGCTGGGTTTTCGAGCTACACCTTC. This encodes CASSLAGFSSYTF.

As regards this clonotype: A single base separates this from a much larger clone, so it may be a read error. The V gene is TRBV2, the J gene TRBJ1-1; D ambiguous. The V and J ends lost 4 bases and 3 bases respectively, with 6 bases between them. The germline CDR1 and CDR2 sequences are SNHLY and FYNNEI. CDR3 size: 12 residues. The CDR3 loop is CASSVWDTEAFF. CDR3 DNA sequence: TGTGCCAGCAGTGTTTGGGACACTGAAGCTTTCTTT.

On this clonotype itself: A much larger clone differs from this one at a single base, so this may be a read error. The chain is built from TRBV7-2 and TRBJ1-2, with D unresolved. Germline V gene lookup returns CDR1 SGHTA and CDR2 FQGNSA. The CDR3 contains 15 residues. The germline V and J ends were trimmed by 5 bases and 2 bases, with 15 bases remaining between them. The DNA for the CDR3 is TGTGCCAGCAGCCTGTTCTGGCAGTCAAACTATGGCTACACCTTC. It codes for CASSLFWQSNYGYTF.

The rearrangement links TRBV7-2 to TRBJ1-5; D remains ambiguous. This CDR3 is built from 14 residues. The germline V gene has CDR1 SGHTA and CDR2 FQGNSA. V was cut by 6 bases and J by 0 bases, with 9 bases left in between. This CDR3 reads CASSPLYSNQPQHF. CDR3 nucleotides: TGTGCCAGCAGTCCGTTATATAGCAATCAGCCCCAGCATTTT.

This clonotype was found many times. The junction does not match germline at one end; this may be a read error. The genes are TRBV7-7 and TRBJ2-5; 12 bases map to TRBD1. The CDR3 has 15 residues. Germline V lookup: CDR1 SSHAT, CDR2 FNYEAQ (reference sequence). DNA for the CDR3: TGTGCTAGCAGCGGGACAGGGGGCCCACTAGAGACCCAGTACTTC. It codes for CASSGTGGPLETQYF.

This clonotype has ten or more counts. The chain combines TRBV29-1 with TRBJ1-3; possibly TRBD1 for D (5 bases). The germline V gene encodes CDR1 SQVTM and CDR2 ANQGSEA. CDR3 size: 14 residues. Trimming removed 3 bases at V and 0 bases at J, with 9 bases between. The CDR3 region has the DNA TGCAGCGTTGACACGGGGGGCTCTGGAAACACCATATATTTT. The encoded protein is CSVDTGGSGNTIYF.

This sequence joins TRBV12-3 or TRBV12-4 and TRBJ1-5, with D uncertain. The CDR3 covers 15 residues. Trimming took 8 bases from V and 0 from J, leaving 14 bases between them. Here the CDR3 DNA reads TGTGCCAGCTCACCGCAGGAGTATAGCAATCAGCCCCAGCATTTT. It specifies CASSPQEYSNQPQHF.

The V gene is TRBV29-1, the J gene TRBJ2-7, with D hard to call. This CDR3 contains 9 residues. CDR1 is SQVTM, CDR2 ANQGSEA, per germline. Trimming took 4 bases from V and 4 from J, leaving 2 bases between them. CDR3 in DNA: TGCAGCGTTGGATACGAGCAGTACTTC. Translating it yields CSVGYEQYF.

Only a few counts were recorded for this clonotype. The rearrangement links TRBV4-1 to TRBJ1-1; D gene uncertain. CDR1 and CDR2 (germline): MGHRA, YSYEKL. The CDR3 extends over 15 amino acids. Trimming left V 1 base short and J 0 bases short, with 9 bases between. The CDR3 loop reads CASSQVRAMNTEAFF. CDR3 nucleotide sequence: TGCGCCAGCAGCCAAGTTCGGGCTATGAACACTGAAGCTTTCTTT.

The chain links TRBV11-1 to TRBJ2-5, with D perhaps matching TRBD2 (6 bases). V dropped 1 base and J dropped 0 bases, with 15 bases sitting between them. The CDR3 sequence is 17 residues long. The germline CDR1 and CDR2 sequences are SGHAT and FQDESV (reference sequence). The CDR3 DNA is TGTGCCAGCAGCTTAGAAGGTGGGGGGTCGTACCAAGAGACCCAGTACTTC. Its protein is CASSLEGGGSYQETQYF.

This chain joins TRBV7-2 and TRBJ2-5; 14 bases align to TRBD2. The germline gives CDR1 SGHTA, CDR2 FQGNSA. J lost 13 bases, V lost 8 bases, and 12 bases had no gene match. CDR3 length: 14 amino acids. In DNA, the CDR3 is TGTGCCAGCTTCCGGACTAGCGGGGGGCAGTCCACGTACTTC. Translating it yields CASFRTSGGQSTYF.

In regard to this clonotype: An end of the junction differs from the germline gene, which may be a read error. V is TRBV16 and J is TRBJ1-5; 7 bases map to TRBD1. The CDR3 covers 17 residues. CDR1 is KGHSY and CDR2 is FQNENV in the germline V gene. Written as DNA, the CDR3 is TGTGCCAGCAGCCGCCCGAGGGGGCCGGGGGGCAACCAGCCCCAGCATTTT. This codes for CASSRPRGPGGNQPQHF. Supplemented by reference TRBV16 and TRBJ1-5, the full variable domain reads GEEVAQTPKHLVRGEGQKAKLYCAPIKGHSYVFWYQQVLKNEFKFLISFQNENVFDETGMPKERFSAKCLPNSPCSLEIQATKLEDSAVYFCASSRPRGPGGNQPQHFGDGTRLSIL.

This clonotype occurred a few times. The V call is TRBV19, the J call TRBJ2-5, with 11 bases that match TRBD2. CDR3 length: 16 residues. Germline V gene data show CDR1 as LNHDA and CDR2 as SQIVND (reference sequence). V was clipped by 5 bases and J by 9 bases; unmatched bases: 14. The CDR3 reads CASSPPSGTSGAAQYF. In DNA form, the CDR3 reads TGTGCCAGTAGTCCCCCCTCCGGGACTAGCGGCGCGGCCCAGTACTTC.